This T cell receptor (beta chain) originates from a study of tumour-infiltrating T cells in Burkitt lymphoma. Overall study results and limits: Many Burkitt lymphoma patients shared several public clonotypes.

Data came from immunoSEQ multiplex PCR; TCRdb stores just in-frame clones and leaves some out. This repertoire shows a few thousand clones, 14% to 15% found once; its top ten account for approximately 20%. The CDR3 consists of 15 residues. CDR1 is SGHRS, CDR2 YFSETQ, per germline. V gave up 0 bases and J gave up 7 bases, with 16 bases separating them. This clone was recorded a few times. Its antigen is unidentified. Sample: tumor tissue. The sequence was collected from a human donor with Burkitt lymphoma. The chain joins TRBV5-1 to TRBJ1-2, with a possible D match to TRBD1 (5 bases). The CDR3 region is CASSLVQAVLGGYTF. As DNA, the CDR3 is TGCGCCAGCAGCTTGGTACAGGCCGTGCTGGGTGGCTACACCTTC.